The rows below give T cell receptor beta chains drawn from one sample of a study of ipilimumab plus nivolumab after autologous stem cell transplantation. Measured with immunoSEQ multiplex PCR; TCRdb has only the in-frame clones, and not every one. The data contain 3,000 or so clones, around three quarters of them singletons. The sample consisted of PBMCs, taken in a trial of ipilimumab plus nivolumab as post-transplant consolidation. The receptors were gathered from a male donor with primary mediastinal lymphoma. Both conserved end residues are trimmed from each CDR3. Each record gives: V gene, J gene, CDR3 protein.

>TRBV29-1|TRBJ1-6
SVEADPGAPLH
>TRBV6-1|TRBJ2-1
ASGGARFDEQF
>TRBV7-9|TRBJ2-6
ASSLAGQGRGANVLT
>TRBV6-5|TRBJ1-2
ASSYRAGYT
>TRBV2|TRBJ2-7
ASWVGTGSPEQY
>TRBV5-1|TRBJ1-2
ASSVSGSNYGYT
>TRBV10-3|TRBJ2-1
AISELDREQF
>TRBV14|TRBJ2-7
ASSRLTGTGGLSQPSSYEQY
>TRBV19|TRBJ2-1
ASSNRRPGGTTGNEQF
>TRBV19|TRBJ2-3
ASSLRATDTQY
>TRBV5-1|TRBJ1-1
ASSGTGTSNTEAF
>TRBV5-1|TRBJ2-3
ASSPDGGAIDTQY
>TRBV6-5|TRBJ2-7
ASSSTRSGEQY
>TRBV5-1|TRBJ2-3
ASSSRGSTDTQY
>TRBV28|TRBJ2-1
ASKWDRNYNEQF
>TRBV14|TRBJ2-7
ASSQGADHPSYEQY
>TRBV7-2|TRBJ1-6
ASSLGEQGVGVNSPLH
>TRBV6-1|TRBJ2-3
ASSGGQGALGTDTQY
>TRBV5-6|TRBJ1-2
ASRWAGQGHGYT
>TRBV16|TRBJ2-3
ASSQSNTDTQY
>TRBV28|TRBJ2-1
ASRGGFRITGHEQF
>TRBV11-2|TRBJ1-1
ASSLERNTEAF
>TRBV7-6|TRBJ2-5
ASSLRPSGGGETQY
>TRBV10-3|TRBJ2-7
AISEGLGYEQY
>TRBV30|TRBJ1-1
AWSVGWGRSGDTEAF
>TRBV7-1|TRBJ2-1
ASSVAGVYNEQF
>TRBV5-1|TRBJ1-5
ASSWGLDGNQPQH
>TRBV30|TRBJ1-6
AWKASLWQGGNSPLH
>TRBV10-3|TRBJ1-5
ATLGQGGRNQPQH
>TRBV2|TRBJ1-1
ASSPTGGRTEAF
>TRBV6-1|TRBJ2-7
ASSERQTYEQY
>TRBV29-1|TRBJ1-2
SVDMVGNGYT
>TRBV2|TRBJ2-3
ASSAGLAGGLRDTQY
>TRBV7-2|TRBJ2-1
ASSPLTYNEQF
>TRBV6-5|TRBJ1-6
ASSYDGTGYNSPLH
>TRBV7-4|TRBJ1-5
ASSRTGFGDQPQH
>TRBV2|TRBJ1-2
ASSENGATYGYT